Listed below are T cell receptor beta chains from one sample, sequenced in a study of immune evolution from preneoplasia to lung adenocarcinoma. Assay: immunoSEQ multiplex PCR; the TCRdb copy retains only in-frame clones and omits some. The repertoire holds some 12,000 clones, with about 84% as singletons. The sequencing input was FFPE tissue from an adenomatous hyperplasia lung lesion. All receptors derive from a person between 50 and 69 years old with lung adenocarcinoma. CDR3s include the opening cysteine and the closing phenylalanine or tryptophan. Fields, in order: V gene, clone size, J gene, D gene, CDR3 protein, CDR3 DNA. D genes are given only for firm matches. Some rows have no size entry. The others give once, few or many, or a class for an expanded clone.

TRBV28	once	TRBJ2-7	.	CASSPRGAGSYEQYF	TGTGCCAGCAGCCCCCGGGGCGCGGGGTCCTACGAGCAGTACTTC
TRBV28	.	TRBJ1-1	.	CASSLGQLGMRAEAFF	TGTGCCAGCAGTTTGGGCCAGTTAGGGATGCGGGCTGAAGCTTTCTTT
TRBV5-1	.	TRBJ1-3	.	CASSLGRASGNTIYF	TGCGCCAGCAGCTTGGGTCGCGCCTCTGGAAACACCATATATTTT
TRBV18	.	TRBJ1-1	.	CASCRTLNTEAFF	TGTGCCAGCTGCCGAACCCTGAACACTGAAGCTTTCTTT
TRBV6-5	.	TRBJ2-3	.	CASSYSVGGSTDTQYF	TGTGCCAGCAGTTACTCCGTCGGGGGAAGCACAGATACGCAGTATTTT
TRBV7-9	.	TRBJ2-1	TRBD2	CASSFGLAGVGEQFF	TGTGCCAGCAGCTTTGGACTAGCGGGAGTGGGTGAGCAGTTCTTC
TRBV14	few	TRBJ1-2	.	CASSQPGEGNYGYTF	TGTGCCAGCAGCCAACCCGGGGAGGGGAACTATGGCTACACCTTC
TRBV19	.	TRBJ2-1	.	CASSIAYGGLNNEQFF	TGTGCCAGTAGTATAGCGTATGGGGGGCTTAACAATGAGCAGTTCTTC
TRBV7-6	.	TRBJ2-5	TRBD1	CASSTTRQGQETQYF	TGTGCCAGCAGCACAACTCGACAGGGTCAGGAGACCCAGTACTTC
TRBV5-8	.	TRBJ2-3	TRBD2	CASSLGTSGSTDTQYF	TGTGCCAGCAGCTTGGGGACTAGCGGAAGCACAGATACGCAGTATTTT
TRBV30	.	TRBJ1-6	.	CAWSVLRGRYNSPLHF	TGTGCCTGGAGTGTTTTACGGGGCCGATATAATTCACCCCTCCACTTT
TRBV15	.	TRBJ2-5	TRBD2	CATSASGAQETQYF	TGTGCCACCAGCGCTAGCGGGGCCCAAGAGACCCAGTACTTC
TRBV7-2	.	TRBJ1-2	.	CASSPRPAYNYGYTF	TGTGCCAGCAGCCCCCGGCCGGCGTATAACTATGGCTACACCTTC
TRBV19	.	TRBJ2-2	.	CASSITEANTGELFF	TGTGCCAGTAGTATTACAGAGGCCAACACCGGGGAGCTGTTTTTT
TRBV14	.	TRBJ2-3	TRBD2	CASSGDRGRTSQSDTQYF	TGTGCCAGCTCAGGTGACCGCGGGAGAACTTCGCAGTCGGATACGCAGTATTTT
TRBV9	.	TRBJ1-1	.	CASSDRDPEAFF	TGTGCCAGCAGCGACAGGGATCCTGAAGCTTTCTTT
TRBV5-1	large	TRBJ2-1	.	CASSSGQPYNEQFF	TGCGCCAGCAGCTCGGGACAACCCTACAATGAGCAGTTCTTC